This entry features one TCR beta chain sequence. CDR3 size: 15 residues. Trimming took 5 bases from V and 3 from J, leaving 16 bases between them. The germline V gene encodes CDR1 SEHNR and CDR2 FQNEAQ (reference sequence). PCR amplification relied on 60 Vbeta primers (plus 13 Jbeta primers). TCRdb's copy holds only in-frame clones and misses some; the assay was immunoSEQ multiplex PCR. The sample contains 200,000 to 250,000 clones, around 73% of which appear only once. The source of the sample is a study of cytomegalovirus exposure and HLA in healthy donors. This sequence originates from a woman under 40 in good health and CMV-seronegative. The chain is built from TRBV7-9 and TRBJ1-2; D gene unclear. Sequencing used PBMCs. Written as DNA, the CDR3 is TGTGCCAGCAGCCCCGGGAGGCTTGCGGACTATGGCTACACCTTC. This encodes CASSPGRLADYGYTF.